This T cell receptor beta chain derives from a study of CD8+ T cells in alopecia areata (dated by TCRdb to 2016 to 2019). In terms of the full investigation: The treated patients took part in an open-label pilot trial in which moderate-to-severe alopecia areata was treated with oral tofacitinib at 5 to 10 mg twice daily. Patients stayed on tofacitinib for 6 to 18 months and then had 6 months of follow-up off drug so that delayed response and recurrence could be assessed. In treated patients, disease severity was measured using the SALT score, which gives the percentage of scalp surface area affected. The study used high-throughput TCRbeta sequencing to examine T cell clonal expansion in alopecia areata, in both the C3H/HeJ mouse model and human patients. On the human side, TCRbeta sequencing was run on scalp tissue and on sorted CD4+ and CD8+ peripheral blood T cells from healthy controls and from alopecia areata patients with either patchy or totalis/universalis disease. Patients on tofacitinib were biopsied at baseline and after 4 and 24 weeks of treatment, and several of the patients also had a later scalp biopsy. Scalp clonality was compared among normal scalp (n=4), patchy alopecia areata scalp (n=8), and alopecia totalis/universalis scalp (n=8). RNA was obtained with the PAXgene miRNA kit for fixed scalp, the miRNeasy kit for PBMCs, and the RNeasy kit for mouse skin. immunoSEQ multiplex PCR using 35 Vbeta forward primers and 13 Jbeta reverse primers was used to amplify TCRbeta CDR3 regions. What the authors observed across the whole study: Many expanded lesional clones were found to persist in scalp and blood during tofacitinib treatment, and relapse after treatment cessation may be partly explained by this persistence. Because the treated cohort was small and included a single nonresponder, larger studies are needed to assess links between baseline CD8+ expansion and response. Scalp TCR repertoire analysis is complicated because resident alphabeta T cells in normal human skin are also sequenced, whereas mouse skin is dominated by gammadelta T cells. Lesional scalp, especially in alopecia totalis/universalis, showed higher clonality and more expanded CD8+ clones than normal scalp, suggesting antigenic drive. Tofacitinib significantly lowered scalp clonality and the number of expanded CD8+ clones among the top 100 scalp clones. Compared with mice, TCR sequences shared between patients were less clear, possibly partly because of HLA diversity across the patient population.

The library was prepared using the immunoSEQ multiplex PCR assay. RNA was extracted from all samples and reverse transcribed into cDNA as template for TCR sequencing. SuperScript III was used to make first-strand cDNA, primed with a 2:1 mix of oligo-dT and random hexamers. A synthetic immune receptor repertoire was used to gauge amplification bias, and whatever bias remained was removed computationally. As for the authors' bioinformatics: Raw reads were preprocessed for error removal, and CDR3 was defined according to IMGT conventions as running from the conserved cysteine to phenylalanine. Clonality was computed by normalizing Shannon entropy by log2 of the number of productive unique TCRs and subtracting the result from 1. Whether scalp clones were CD4 or CD8 was inferred by matching scalp TCRbeta sequences against CD4 and CD8 repertoires sorted from blood. TCRdb's version of the immuneACCESS table is confined to in-frame rearrangements and falls short of the full clone set. An unresolved V gene accounts for under half of the shortfall where checked; the remainder is of unknown origin. That table gives V, J and clone size, and the DNA gave D and trimming. The sample includes some 200,000 clones, with approximately 60% observed a single time. Of the sample, roughly 3.3% falls within the top ten clones.

Reading the label with the study, this specimen's time point is: around 4 weeks on oral tofacitinib. The meaning of the sample's treatment or condition label: oral pan-JAK inhibitor, 5-10 mg twice daily. Peripheral blood and lesional scalp punch biopsies were obtained from patients with alopecia areata. PBMCs were separated by density centrifugation and stained for CD3, CD4 and CD8, after which CD4+ and CD8+ T cells were sorted on a FACSAria. From the germline V gene, CDR1 is SGHAT and CDR2 is FQNNGV. The CDR3 goes from the cysteine to the phenylalanine over 12 residues. CDR3 DNA is the only sequence kept; it has 36 bases, read in frame from the first base. V gives up 2 bases and J gives up 4 bases, and the segment between their germline ends measures 5 bases. Turning to this clone: Its target antigen remains unknown. Per-base quality was not reported, and no clone a single base away is much larger than it.

This sequence was found in a human donor with alopecia areata. The sequenced sample was CD4+ T cells sorted from blood, obtained at week 4, from a patient treated with tofacitinib. Recombination connected TRBV11-2 to TRBJ2-5, with the D gene uncertain. CDR3 loop: CASSLPAETQYF. The bases are TGTGCCAGCAGCTTACCGGCAGAGACCCAGTACTTC.